Presented here are 3 T cell receptor beta chains from one specimen sequenced in a study of a mutant IDH1 vaccine in newly diagnosed glioma. Sample time point: week 35, safety follow-up. The study gave 300 ug of mutant IDH1 20-mer peptide per vaccine dose, with topical imiquimod. These TCRs' antigens remain unknown. Only in-frame clones appear in the TCRdb table, and some are missing; sequencing was by immunoSEQ multiplex PCR. This table has tens of thousands of clones, 74% appearing once. Sample: PBMCs, taken from a glioma patient whose treatment included an IDH1 peptide vaccine. Receptor source: a man aged 45 to 65 with glioma.

The rearrangement uses TRBV19 and TRBJ1-5, with D possibly TRBD1 on 5 matching bases. CDR3 length: 14 residues. V was pared by 4 bases and J by 6 bases, with 13 bases between. Per germline, CDR1 LNHDA and CDR2 SQIVND (reference sequence). DNA of the CDR3: TGTGCCAGTAGTAGGCTAGGGGCCGGTCAGCCCCAGCATTTT. The encoded protein is CASSRLGAGQPQHF. The whole variable domain, remainder taken from reference TRBV19 and TRBJ1-5, is DGGITQSPKYLFRKEGQNVTLSCEQNLNHDAMYWYRQDPGQGLRLIYYSQIVNDFQKGDIAEGYSVSREKKESFPLTVTSAQKNPTAFYLCASSRLGAGQPQHFGDGTRLSIL.

This clone has just a few counts. The V and J genes are TRBV20-1 and TRBJ1-2; possible D gene TRBD1, 5 bases. Trimming shortened V by 3 bases and J by 10 bases, and 12 bases separated the two germline ends. The CDR3 is 11 residues long. CDR1 is DFQATT and CDR2 is SNEGSKA in the germline V gene (reference sequence). CDR3 bases: TGCAGTGCTAGGGGGCCCCAAGTCTACACCTTC. It translates to CSARGPQVYTF.

This clone was seen a handful of times. The chain carries TRBV5-4 and TRBJ1-1, with D uncertain. Germline CDR1 reads SGHNT; CDR2 reads YYREEE (reference sequence). Between the trimmed V and J ends, which lost 4 bases and 5 bases, there was a span of 12 bases. The CDR3 is made up of 13 amino acids. This chain's CDR3 is CASSLPPATEAFF. In nucleotides, the CDR3 is TGTGCCAGCAGCCTCCCCCCTGCAACTGAAGCTTTCTTT.